This TCR beta chain was sequenced in a study of OX40 agonist ivuxolimab in advanced cancers. For the study at large: Mean age roughly 65 years, range about 23 to 79; nearly 85% male. General study findings and limits: CD4+ and CD8+ blood T cells expanded clonally by week 6 at 0.1 to 3.0 mg/kg.

Using immunoSEQ multiplex PCR, the repertoire was profiled, and TCRdb retains in-frame clones only, with some absent. This repertoire shows roughly 83,000 clones, around 84% found once; its top ten account for roughly 6.6%. The CDR3 spans 17 residues. From germline, CDR1 is KGHSH and CDR2 LQKENI. Trimming left V 1 base short and J 10 bases short, with 20 bases between. This clone was observed a single time. Its matching antigen is unknown. The clonotype was recovered from an adult with an advanced solid tumor such as melanoma, head and neck, liver or kidney cancer. Sequencing used CD4+ or CD8+ T cells sorted from blood, obtained in a trial of the OX40 agonist ivuxolimab. V usage is TRBV18 and J usage is TRBJ1-6; the D gene is possibly TRBD1 (6 bases). The DNA for the CDR3 is TGTGCCAGCTCACCACGGGGTCTGGACAGCTCGGGATCACCCCTCCACTTT. It codes for CASSPRGLDSSGSPLHF.